This T cell receptor beta chain was documented in a study of graft-versus-host responses after intestinal transplantation. TCRdb keeps only in-frame clones here, not all; method: immunoSEQ multiplex PCR. The sample holds 80,000 to 100,000 clones, around 90% seen once. The CDR3 is made up of 15 amino acids. The germline gives CDR1 MGHDK, CDR2 SYGVNS. V was pared by 5 bases and J by 10 bases, with 8 bases of the junction left unmatched. This clone has only a few counts. Its antigen remains unknown. This clonotype was obtained from a human donor who was the organ donor for an intestinal transplant. Material: unstimulated CD8+ T cells sorted from spleen or lymph node cells, obtained before transplant. The chain links TRBV25-1 to TRBJ1-6; 10 nucleotides line up with TRBD1. CDR3: CASSSLGQGRSPLHF. For the CDR3, the DNA is TGTGCCAGCAGTAGTCTGGGACAGGGGAGATCACCCCTCCACTTT.